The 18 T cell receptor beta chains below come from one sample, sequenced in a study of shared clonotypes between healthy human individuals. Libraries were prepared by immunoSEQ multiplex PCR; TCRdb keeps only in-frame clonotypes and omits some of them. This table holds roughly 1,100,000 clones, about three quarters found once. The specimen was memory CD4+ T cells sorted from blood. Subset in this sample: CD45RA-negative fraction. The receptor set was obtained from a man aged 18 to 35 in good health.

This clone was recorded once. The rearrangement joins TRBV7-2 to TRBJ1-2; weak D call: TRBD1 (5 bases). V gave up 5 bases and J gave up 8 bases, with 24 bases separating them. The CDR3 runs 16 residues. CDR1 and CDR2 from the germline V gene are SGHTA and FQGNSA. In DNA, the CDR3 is TGTGCCAGCAGCCTAGGGGCAGGGACCCATATGGGCGGCTACACCTTC. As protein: CASSLGAGTHMGGYTF.

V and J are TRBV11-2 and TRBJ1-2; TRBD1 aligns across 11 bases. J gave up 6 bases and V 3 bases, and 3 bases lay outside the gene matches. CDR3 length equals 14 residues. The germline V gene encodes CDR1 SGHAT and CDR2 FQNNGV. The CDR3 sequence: CASSLGTGGNGYTF. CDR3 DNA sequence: TGTGCCAGCAGCTTGGGGACAGGGGGGAATGGCTACACCTTC.

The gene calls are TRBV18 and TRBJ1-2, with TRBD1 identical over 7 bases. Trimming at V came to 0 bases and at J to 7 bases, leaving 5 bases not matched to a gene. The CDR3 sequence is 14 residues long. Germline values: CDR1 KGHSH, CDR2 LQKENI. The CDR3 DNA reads TGTGCCAGCTCACCACCGCCAGGGGGTAGTGGCTACACCTTC. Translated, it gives CASSPPPGGSGYTF.

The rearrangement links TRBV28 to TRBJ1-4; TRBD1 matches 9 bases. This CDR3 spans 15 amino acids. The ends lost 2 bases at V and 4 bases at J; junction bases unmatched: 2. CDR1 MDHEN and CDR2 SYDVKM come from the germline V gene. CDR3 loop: CASSLPDRGNEKLFF. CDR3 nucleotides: TGTGCCAGCAGTTTACCGGACAGGGGTAATGAAAAACTGTTTTTT.

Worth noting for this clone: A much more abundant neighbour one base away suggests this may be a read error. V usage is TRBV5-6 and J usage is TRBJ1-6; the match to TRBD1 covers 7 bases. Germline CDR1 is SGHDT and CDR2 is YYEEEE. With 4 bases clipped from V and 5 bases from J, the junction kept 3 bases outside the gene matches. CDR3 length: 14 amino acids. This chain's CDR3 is CASSQGQNNSPLHF. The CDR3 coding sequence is TGTGCCAGCAGCCAGGGACAGAATAATTCACCCCTCCACTTT.

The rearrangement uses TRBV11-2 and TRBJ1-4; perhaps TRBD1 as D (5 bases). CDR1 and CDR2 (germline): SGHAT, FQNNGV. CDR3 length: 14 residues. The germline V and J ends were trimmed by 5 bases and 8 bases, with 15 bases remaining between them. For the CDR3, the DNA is TGTGCCAGCAGCCCCCGAGTCCCAGGGGAAAAACTGTTTTTT. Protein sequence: CASSPRVPGEKLFF.

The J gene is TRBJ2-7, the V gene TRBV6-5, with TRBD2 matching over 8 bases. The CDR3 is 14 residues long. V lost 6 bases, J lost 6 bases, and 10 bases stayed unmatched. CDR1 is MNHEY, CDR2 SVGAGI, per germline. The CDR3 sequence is CASSTSGRSGEQYF. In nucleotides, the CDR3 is TGTGCCAGCAGCACTAGCGGACGTTCAGGCGAGCAGTACTTC.

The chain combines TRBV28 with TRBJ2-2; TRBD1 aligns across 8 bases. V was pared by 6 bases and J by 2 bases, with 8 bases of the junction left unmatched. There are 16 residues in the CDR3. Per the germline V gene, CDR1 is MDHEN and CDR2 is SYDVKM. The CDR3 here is CASRPQGASNTGELFF. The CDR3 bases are TGTGCCAGCAGGCCTCAGGGGGCATCTAACACCGGGGAGCTGTTTTTT. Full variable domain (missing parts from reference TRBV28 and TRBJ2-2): DVKVTQSSRYLVKRTGEKVFLECVQDMDHENMFWYRQDPGLGLRLIYFSYDVKMKEKGDIPEGYSVSREKKERFSLILESASTNQTSMYLCASRPQGASNTGELFFGEGSRLTVL.

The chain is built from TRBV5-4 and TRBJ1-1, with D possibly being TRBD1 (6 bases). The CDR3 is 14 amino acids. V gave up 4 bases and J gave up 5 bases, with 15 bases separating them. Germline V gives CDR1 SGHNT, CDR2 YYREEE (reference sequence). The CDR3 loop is CASSRTTGLTEAFF. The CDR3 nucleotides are TGTGCCAGCAGCCGAACGACAGGTCTAACTGAAGCTTTCTTT.

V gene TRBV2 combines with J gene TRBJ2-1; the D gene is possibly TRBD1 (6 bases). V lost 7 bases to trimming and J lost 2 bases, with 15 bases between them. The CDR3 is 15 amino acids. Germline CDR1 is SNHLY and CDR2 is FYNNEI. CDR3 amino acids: CASNEQGTAYNEQFF. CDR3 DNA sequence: TGTGCCAGCAACGAGCAGGGGACCGCCTACAATGAGCAGTTCTTC.

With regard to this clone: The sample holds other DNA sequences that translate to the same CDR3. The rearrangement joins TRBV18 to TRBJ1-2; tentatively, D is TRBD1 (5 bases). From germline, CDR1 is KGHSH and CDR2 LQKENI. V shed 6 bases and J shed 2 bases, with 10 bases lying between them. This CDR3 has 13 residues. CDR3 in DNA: TGTGCCAGCTCCCAGCAGGGAAACTATGGCTACACCTTC. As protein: CASSQQGNYGYTF.

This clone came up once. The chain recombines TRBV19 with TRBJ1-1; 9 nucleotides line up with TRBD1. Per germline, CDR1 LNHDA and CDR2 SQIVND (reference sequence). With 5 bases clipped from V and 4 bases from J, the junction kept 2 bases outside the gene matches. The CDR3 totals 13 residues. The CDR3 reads CASSQQGATEAFF. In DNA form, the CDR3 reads TGTGCCAGTAGTCAACAGGGGGCCACTGAAGCTTTCTTT.

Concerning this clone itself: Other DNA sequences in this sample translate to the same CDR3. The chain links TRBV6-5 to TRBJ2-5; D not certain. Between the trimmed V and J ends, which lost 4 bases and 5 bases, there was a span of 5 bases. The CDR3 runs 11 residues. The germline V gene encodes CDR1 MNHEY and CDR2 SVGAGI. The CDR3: CASSSSETQYF. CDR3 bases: TGTGCCAGCAGTTCCAGTGAGACCCAGTACTTC.

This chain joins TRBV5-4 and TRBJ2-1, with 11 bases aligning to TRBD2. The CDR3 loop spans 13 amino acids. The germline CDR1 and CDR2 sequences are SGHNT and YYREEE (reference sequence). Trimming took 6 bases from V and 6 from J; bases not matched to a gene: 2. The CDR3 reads CASKLAGVNEQFF. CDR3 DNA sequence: TGTGCCAGCAAACTAGCGGGAGTCAATGAGCAGTTCTTC.

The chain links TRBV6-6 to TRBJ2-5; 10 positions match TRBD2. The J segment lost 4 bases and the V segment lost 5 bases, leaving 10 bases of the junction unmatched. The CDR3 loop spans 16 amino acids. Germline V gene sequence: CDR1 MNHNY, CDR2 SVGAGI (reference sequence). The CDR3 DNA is TGTGCCAGCAGTCGTAGAGCGGGGGGGCTGGTAGAGACCCAGTACTTC. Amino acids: CASSRRAGGLVETQYF.

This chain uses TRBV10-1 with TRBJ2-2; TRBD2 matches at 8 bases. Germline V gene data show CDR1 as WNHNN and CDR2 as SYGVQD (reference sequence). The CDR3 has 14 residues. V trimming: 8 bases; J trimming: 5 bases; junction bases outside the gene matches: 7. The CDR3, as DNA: TGCGCCAGCTCCAGCGGGAGTACTACCGGGGAGCTGTTTTTT. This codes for CASSSGSTTGELFF.

In DNA form, the CDR3 reads TGTGCCAGCTCACCCTTCGAGGGGATCTATGGCTACACCTTC. It translates to CASSPFEGIYGYTF. The V gene is TRBV18, the J gene TRBJ1-2, with TRBD1 as a possible D gene (5 bases). Germline CDR1 KGHSH, CDR2 LQKENI. The length of the CDR3 is 14 residues. With 3 bases removed from V and 4 bases from J, the gap between germline ends came to 12 bases.

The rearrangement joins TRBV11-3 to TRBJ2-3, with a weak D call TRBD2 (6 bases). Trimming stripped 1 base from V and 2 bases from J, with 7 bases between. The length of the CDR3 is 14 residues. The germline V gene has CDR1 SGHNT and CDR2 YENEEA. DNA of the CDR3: TGTGCCAGCAGCTTAGGCGGGAACACAGATACGCAGTATTTT. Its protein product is CASSLGGNTDTQYF.